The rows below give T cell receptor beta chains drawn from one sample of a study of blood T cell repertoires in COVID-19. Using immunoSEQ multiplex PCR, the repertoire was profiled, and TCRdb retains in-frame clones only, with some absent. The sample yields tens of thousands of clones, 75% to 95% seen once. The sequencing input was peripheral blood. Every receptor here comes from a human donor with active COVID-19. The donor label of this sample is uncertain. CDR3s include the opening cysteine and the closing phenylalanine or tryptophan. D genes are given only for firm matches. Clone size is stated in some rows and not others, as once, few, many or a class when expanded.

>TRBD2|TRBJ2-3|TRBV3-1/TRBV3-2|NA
CASSRRLAGRTDTQYF
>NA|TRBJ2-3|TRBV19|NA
CASTNSRDTQYF
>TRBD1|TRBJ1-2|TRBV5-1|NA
CASSGQGLRGYTF
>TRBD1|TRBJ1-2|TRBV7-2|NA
CASSPRDSRPGAYGYTF
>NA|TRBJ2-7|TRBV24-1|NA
CATAYRYEQYF
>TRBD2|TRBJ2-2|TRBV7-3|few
CASSSGTSGGSNTGELFF
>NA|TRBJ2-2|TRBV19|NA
CASSIITGNTGELFF
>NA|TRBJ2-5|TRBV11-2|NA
CASSLGGEETQYF
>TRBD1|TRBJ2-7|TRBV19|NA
CASSPRRDRGHEQYF
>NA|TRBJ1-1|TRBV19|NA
CASSRRMEGGEAEAFF
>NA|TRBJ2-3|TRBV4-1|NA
CASSQRWSSTDTQYF
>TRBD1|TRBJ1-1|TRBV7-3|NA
CASSGQGDTEAFF
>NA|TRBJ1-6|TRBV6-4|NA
CASSAEENSPLHF
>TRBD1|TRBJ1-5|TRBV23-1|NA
CARVGQGCQPQHF
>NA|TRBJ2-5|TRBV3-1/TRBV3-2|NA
CASSQDVPGWGETQYF
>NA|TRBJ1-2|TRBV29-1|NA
CSAGDGGLGYGYTF
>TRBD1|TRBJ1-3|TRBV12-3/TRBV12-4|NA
CASRGTAGNTIYF
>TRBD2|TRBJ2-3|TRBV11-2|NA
CASSLGTSGGPSTDTQYF
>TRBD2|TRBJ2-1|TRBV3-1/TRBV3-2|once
CASSLVASGIYNEQFF
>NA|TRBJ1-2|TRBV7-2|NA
CASSYSRGYGYTF
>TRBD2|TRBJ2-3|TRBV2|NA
CASSEGRGGRTDTQYF
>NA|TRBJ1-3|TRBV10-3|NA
CAISALGGSGNTIYF
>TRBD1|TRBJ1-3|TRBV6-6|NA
CASSYGQGTGNTIYF
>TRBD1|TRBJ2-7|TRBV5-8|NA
CASSLRDSRAYEQYF
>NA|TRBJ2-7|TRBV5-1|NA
CASSSTGVDYEQYF
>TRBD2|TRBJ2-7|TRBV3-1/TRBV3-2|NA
CASSQGASGGAVYEQYF
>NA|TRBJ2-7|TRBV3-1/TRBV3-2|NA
CASSRQGGYEQYF
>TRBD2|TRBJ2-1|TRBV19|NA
CASRTIAGSNWNEQFF
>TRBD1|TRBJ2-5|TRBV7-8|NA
CASSQPRGTAREETQYF
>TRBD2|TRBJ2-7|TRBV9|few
CASSGGLAGSSYEQYF
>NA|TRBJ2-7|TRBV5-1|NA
CASSFWGVNEQYF
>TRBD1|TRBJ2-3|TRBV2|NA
CASRRGRTDTQYF
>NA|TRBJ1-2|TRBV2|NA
CASSGPPELDRSYGYTF
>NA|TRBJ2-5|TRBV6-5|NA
CATMQGETQYF
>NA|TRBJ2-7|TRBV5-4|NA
CASSLPGPYEQYF
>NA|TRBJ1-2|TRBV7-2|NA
CASSLRESLGYGYTF
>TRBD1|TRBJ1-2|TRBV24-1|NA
CATSERDRDYGYTF
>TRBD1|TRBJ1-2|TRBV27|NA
CASTAGGVLDGYTF
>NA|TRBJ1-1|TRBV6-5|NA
CASSSRSGTQNTEAFF
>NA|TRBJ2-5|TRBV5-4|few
CASSSSARKGRETQYF
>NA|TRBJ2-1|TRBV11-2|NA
CASSPQGNEQFF
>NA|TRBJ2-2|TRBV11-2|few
CASSLGPTRVTGELFF
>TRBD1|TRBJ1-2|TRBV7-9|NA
CASSPNWGQGNYGYTF
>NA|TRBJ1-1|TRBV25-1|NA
CASSEINRGGTEAFF
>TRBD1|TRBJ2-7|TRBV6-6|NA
CASRHTGERNEQYF
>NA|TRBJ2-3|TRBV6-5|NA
CASSRKETSWDTQYF
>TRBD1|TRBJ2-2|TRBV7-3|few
CASSPQAPQQGPGELFF
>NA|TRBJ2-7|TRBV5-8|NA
CASSLAPSSYEQYF
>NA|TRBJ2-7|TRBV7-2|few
CASSLRGLGESAYEQYF
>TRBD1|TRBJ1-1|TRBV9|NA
CASSVEAGGRTEAFF
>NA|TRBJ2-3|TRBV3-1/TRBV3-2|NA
CASSLPPDIDTQYF
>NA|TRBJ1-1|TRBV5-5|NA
CASTLREGTEAFF
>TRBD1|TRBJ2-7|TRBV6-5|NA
CASSRQSRGSYEQYF